A selection of T cell receptor beta chains follows, all from one sample in a study of post-analysis software for immune sequencing data. MiXCR, run by TCRdb on the PCR reads, gives a single entry per CDR3 protein. The data show 400,000 to 500,000 distinct CDR3 sequences, 39% seen once. Sequencing input: blood. These receptors all stem from a girl aged 2 to 9 with multiple sclerosis. Both conserved end residues are trimmed from each CDR3. Size is stated for part of the rows, as once, few or many counts, or as a class when the clone is expanded.

j_call v_call clone_size cdr3_aa
TRBJ2-1 TRBV6-2/TRBV6-3 few ASRYTLRVAAPEQF
- TRBV12-3/TRBV12-4 - VSSLRTGRATVNEQY
TRBJ2-4 TRBV5-1 - ASSRAEVGAILY
TRBJ2-3 TRBV6-2/TRBV6-3 few ASSPIADTQY
TRBJ2-1 TRBV5-1 few ASSLLSGGNEQF
TRBJ2-1 TRBV4-3 many ASSQDISGRNNEQF
TRBJ2-7 TRBV4-3 - ASSQAPGGYEQY
TRBJ2-7 TRBV4-2 - ANSQALAGGHRIHEQY
TRBJ2-7 TRBV3-1 - ASSPQGLTYEQY
TRBJ1-5 TRBV29-1 - SVAGPLNNQPQH
TRBJ1-2 TRBV12-3/TRBV12-4 - ASRQTGGWGYGYT
TRBJ1-2 TRBV29-1 - SVEKGGRENYGYT
TRBJ1-1 TRBV25-1 - ASSAGTAF
TRBJ2-1 TRBV29-1 - SVGWGRLAEYNEQF
TRBJ2-1 TRBV6-1 - ASRAGLAAPTQQF
TRBJ2-3 TRBV12-3/TRBV12-4 - ASSSTSGRVDTQY
TRBJ1-5 TRBV6-5 - ASSYSKGRGDQPQH
TRBJ2-3 TRBV14 - ASSQTGRSTDTQY
TRBJ2-3 TRBV11-2 - ASSGRDSLLFADTQY
TRBJ1-2 TRBV29-1 - SVPGAGYGYT
TRBJ2-3 TRBV28 few ASSAPRDPTTSTDTQY
TRBJ1-1 TRBV10-3 - AIRQGAGTEAF
TRBJ2-3 TRBV4-3 few ASSQDLLAGYTDTQY
TRBJ2-1 TRBV7-6 - ASSLAGSSDEQF
TRBJ1-1 TRBV7-9 - ASSFPRGKGWAEAF
TRBJ2-1 TRBV20-1 - SARDPSAGVNGQF
TRBJ2-3 TRBV12-3/TRBV12-4 - ASSFERTGVGDTQY
TRBJ2-6 TRBV28 few ASSLQGPTSGANVLT
TRBJ1-1 TRBV14 many ASSLGENTEAF
TRBJ2-7 TRBV28 - ASRKGGFEQY
TRBJ1-6 TRBV12-3/TRBV12-4 few ASRSGSSPLH
TRBJ2-7 TRBV20-1 few SARWIGSYEQY
TRBJ2-5 TRBV6-2/TRBV6-3 few ASRGHISPWTQY
TRBJ2-1 TRBV11-3 - ASSRGNRGGSEQF
TRBJ1-1 TRBV7-9 - ASSPSAGWDTEAF
TRBJ1-6 TRBV5-1 - ASSPGLGTINSPLH
TRBJ2-1 TRBV20-1 - SARDGGGWGNEQF
TRBJ1-2 TRBV25-1 - ASSEWWEDYGYT
TRBJ1-2 TRBV18 few ASSPGGRATNT
TRBJ1-2 TRBV28 few VVQGDYGYT
- TRBV2 few ASSSQGVGQETQY
TRBJ1-1 TRBV7-2 - ASSARQYDTEAF
- TRBV20-1 - SARVPYAIGSSNYEQY
TRBJ2-1 TRBV6-2/TRBV6-3 few ASSYSDVLSSYNEQF
TRBJ2-1 TRBV7-9 - ASSSPLLAGVLVGYNEQF
TRBJ2-7 TRBV12-3/TRBV12-4 few ASSLEGLEQY
TRBJ2-7 TRBV5-1 many ASSPDRGSLNSYEQY
TRBJ1-6 TRBV20-1 few SARWLQTDNSPLH